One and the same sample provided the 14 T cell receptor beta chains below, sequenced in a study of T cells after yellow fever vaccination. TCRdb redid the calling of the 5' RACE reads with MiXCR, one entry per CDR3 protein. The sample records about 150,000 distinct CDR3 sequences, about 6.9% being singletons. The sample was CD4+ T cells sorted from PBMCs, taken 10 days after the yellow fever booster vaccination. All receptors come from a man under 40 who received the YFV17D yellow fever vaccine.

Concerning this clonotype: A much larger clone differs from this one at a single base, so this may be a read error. CDR3 nucleotides: TGTGCCAGCAGTACGCGACCGTCATACAATGAGCAGTTCTTC. Translated: CASSTRPSYNEQFF. V is TRBV27 and J is TRBJ2-1; the D is unclear. The CDR3 totals 14 residues. Germline assignment: CDR1 MNHEY and CDR2 SMNVEV (reference sequence). Between the trimmed V and J ends, which lost 5 bases and 4 bases, there was a span of 12 bases.

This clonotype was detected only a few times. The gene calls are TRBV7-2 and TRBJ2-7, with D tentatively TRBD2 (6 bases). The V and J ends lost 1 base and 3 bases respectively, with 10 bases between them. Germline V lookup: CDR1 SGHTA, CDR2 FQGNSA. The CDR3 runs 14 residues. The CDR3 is CASSLGGGNYEQYF. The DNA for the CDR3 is TGTGCCAGCAGCTTAGGCGGAGGGAACTACGAGCAGTACTTC.

Written as DNA, the CDR3 is TGTGCCAGCAGCCCCAGCCCCAGCGGCCAGGTCTGGGGCAGCTCCTACAATGAGCAGTTCTTC. Its translation is CASSPSPSGQVWGSSYNEQFF. The chain has TRBV7-9 and TRBJ2-1; D is perhaps TRBD1 or TRBD2 (5 bases each). V lost 5 bases, J lost 0 bases, and 29 bases lay in between. Germline CDR1 reads SEHNR; CDR2 reads FQNEAQ (reference sequence). This CDR3 is built from 21 residues. The full variable domain, with the rest looked up from reference TRBV7-9 and TRBJ2-1, is DTGVSQNPRHKITKRGQNVTFRCDPISEHNRLYWYRQTLGQGPEFLTYFQNEAQLEKSRLLSDRFSAERPKGSFSTLEIQRTEQGDSAMYLCASSPSPSGQVWGSSYNEQFFGPGTRLTVL.

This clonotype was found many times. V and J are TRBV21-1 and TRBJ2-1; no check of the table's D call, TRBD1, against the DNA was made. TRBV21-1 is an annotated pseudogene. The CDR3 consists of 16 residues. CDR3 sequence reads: CASSEPGQGGYNEQFF. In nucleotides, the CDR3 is TGTGCCAGCAGCGAACCGGGACAGGGCGGCTACAATGAGCAGTTCTTC.

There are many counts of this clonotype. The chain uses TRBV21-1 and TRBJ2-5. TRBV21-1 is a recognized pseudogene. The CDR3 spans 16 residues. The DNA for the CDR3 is TGTGCCAGCAGCAAAGAACGGAAACCAGGAAAACAGACCCAGTACTTC. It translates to CASSKERKPGKQTQYF.

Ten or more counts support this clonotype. CDR3 bases: TGTGCCAGCAGCTTAGACAGGAGTGCTTTCTTT. It yields the protein CASSLDRSAFF. The chain employs TRBV7-2 and TRBJ1-1; weak D call: TRBD1 (5 bases). With 1 base removed from V and 11 bases from J, the gap between germline ends came to 8 bases. Germline CDR1 and CDR2: SGHTA and FQGNSA. This CDR3 has 11 amino acids.

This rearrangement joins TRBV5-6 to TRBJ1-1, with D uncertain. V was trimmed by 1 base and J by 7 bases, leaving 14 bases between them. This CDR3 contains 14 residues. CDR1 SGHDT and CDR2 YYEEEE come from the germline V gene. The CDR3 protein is CASSLTSIGYEAFF. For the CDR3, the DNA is TGTGCCAGCAGCTTGACTTCGATCGGGTATGAAGCTTTCTTT.

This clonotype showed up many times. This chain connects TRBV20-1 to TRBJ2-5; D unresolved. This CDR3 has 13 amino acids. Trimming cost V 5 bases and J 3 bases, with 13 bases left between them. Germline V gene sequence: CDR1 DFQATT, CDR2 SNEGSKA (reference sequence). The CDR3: CSACSPQEETQYF. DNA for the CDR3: TGCAGTGCTTGCTCCCCTCAGGAAGAGACCCAGTACTTC.

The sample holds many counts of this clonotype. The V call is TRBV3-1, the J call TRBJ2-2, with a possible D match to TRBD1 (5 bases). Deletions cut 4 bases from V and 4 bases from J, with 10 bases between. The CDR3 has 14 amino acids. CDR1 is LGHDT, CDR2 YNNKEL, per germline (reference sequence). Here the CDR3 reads CASSLQGGTGELFF. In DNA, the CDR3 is TGTGCCAGCAGCCTTCAGGGTGGCACCGGGGAGCTGTTTTTT.

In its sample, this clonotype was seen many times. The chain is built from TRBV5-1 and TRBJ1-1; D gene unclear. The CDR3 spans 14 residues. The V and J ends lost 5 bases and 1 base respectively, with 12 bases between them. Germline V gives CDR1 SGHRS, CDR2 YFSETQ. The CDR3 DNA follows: TGCGCCAGCAGGGAGGGCGGAGGGAACACTGAAGCTTTCTTT. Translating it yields CASREGGGNTEAFF.

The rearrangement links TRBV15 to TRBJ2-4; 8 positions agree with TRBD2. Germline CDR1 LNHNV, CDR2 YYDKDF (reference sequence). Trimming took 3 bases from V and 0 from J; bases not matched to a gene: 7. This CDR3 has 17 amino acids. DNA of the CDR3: TGTGCCACCAGCAGTTTTAGCGGGACACTAGCCAAAAACATTCAGTACTTC. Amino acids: CATSSFSGTLAKNIQYF.

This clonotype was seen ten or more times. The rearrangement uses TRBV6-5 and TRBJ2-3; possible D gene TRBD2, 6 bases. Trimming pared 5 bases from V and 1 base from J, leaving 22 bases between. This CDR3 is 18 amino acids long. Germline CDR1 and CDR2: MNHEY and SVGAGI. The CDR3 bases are TGTGCCAGCAGTATTGCCGGGGCGGGATACGGTGGCACAGATACGCAGTATTTT. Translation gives CASSIAGAGYGGTDTQYF.

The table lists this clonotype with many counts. CDR3 residues: CASSLAFGIRPEAFF. In nucleotides, the CDR3 is TGTGCCAGCAGCTTAGCGTTCGGAATACGGCCTGAAGCTTTCTTT. This chain links TRBV7-2 with TRBJ1-1; D is undetermined. This CDR3 is built from 15 residues. Trimming shortened V by 0 bases and J by 6 bases, and 14 bases separated the two germline ends. Germline-derived CDR1 and CDR2 are SGHTA and FQGNSA.

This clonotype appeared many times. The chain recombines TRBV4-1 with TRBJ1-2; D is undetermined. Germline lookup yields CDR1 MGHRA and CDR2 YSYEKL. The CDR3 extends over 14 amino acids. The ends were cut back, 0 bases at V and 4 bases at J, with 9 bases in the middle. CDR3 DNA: TGCGCCAGCAGCCAAGAAATACAACTCTATGGCTACACCTTC. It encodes CASSQEIQLYGYTF.